The 31 T cell receptor beta chains below all came from one sample that was sequenced in a study of regulatory T cells in long-lasting Graves disease. For TCR beta, libraries came from iRepertoire HTBI primers and Arm-PCR of CDR3 regions. One entry per CDR3 protein, called by TCRdb with MiXCR from the multiplex PCR reads. Among around 250,000 distinct CDR3 sequences listed, 20% to 25% were seen once. This sample's time point: newly diagnosed GD, antithyroid drugs for less than 3 months. Researchers made the TCR library from RNA that was extracted from PBMCs. This sample comprised peripheral blood mononuclear cells (PBMCs), obtained at new diagnosis, from a patient treated with antithyroid drugs. Source of these receptors: a female donor with Graves disease.

This clonotype was counted many times. The chain recombines TRBV11-3 with TRBJ2-2, with 8 nucleotides matching TRBD1. Germline CDR1 SGHNT, CDR2 YENEEA. This CDR3 is 14 amino acids long. V was clipped by 5 bases and J by 4 bases; unmatched bases: 3. CDR3 protein: CASSTGQGTGELFF. The CDR3 DNA is TGTGCCAGCAGCACAGGACAGGGCACCGGGGAGCTGTTTTTT.

This clonotype was observed at least ten times. J is TRBJ1-5 and V is TRBV28; 8 nucleotides line up with TRBD1. Germline values: CDR1 MDHEN, CDR2 SYDVKM. CDR3 length equals 15 residues. The V and J ends lost 3 bases and 3 bases, in that order; junction bases with no gene match: 4. The CDR3 loop reads CASSLQGADNQPQHF. The CDR3, as DNA: TGTGCCAGCAGTTTGCAGGGGGCTGACAATCAGCCCCAGCATTTT.

This clonotype turned up a few times. V gene TRBV2 combines with J gene TRBJ2-5; 9 bases line up with TRBD1. J lost 3 bases, V lost 6 bases, and 5 bases had no gene match. The germline CDR1 and CDR2 sequences are SNHLY and FYNNEI. The CDR3 loop spans 14 amino acids. Written as DNA, the CDR3 is TGTGCCAGCAGGCCCGGACAGGGGAAAGAGACCCAGTACTTC. Protein: CASRPGQGKETQYF.

This clonotype has just a few counts. The chain joins TRBV25-1 to TRBJ1-2, with no clear D. The germline V and J ends were trimmed by 6 bases and 8 bases, with 16 bases remaining between them. This CDR3 comprises 13 residues. Germline loops: CDR1 MGHDK, CDR2 SYGVNS. The CDR3 coding sequence is TGTGCCAGCAGCCCCGGGAATGGAAGGGGCTACACCTTC. Its translation: CASSPGNGRGYTF.

At least ten counts were recorded for this clonotype. This rearrangement joins TRBV3-1 to TRBJ2-7; unclear D gene. The CDR3 is 14 residues long. Between the trimmed V and J ends, which lost 3 bases and 3 bases, there was a span of 12 bases. Germline CDR1 LGHDT, CDR2 YNNKEL (reference sequence). CDR3 sequence reads: CASSHGQELYEQYF. DNA of the CDR3: TGTGCCAGCAGCCATGGGCAGGAGCTCTACGAGCAGTACTTC.

This clonotype has ten or more counts. The chain joins TRBV6-1 to TRBJ2-6; D unclear. The CDR3 loop spans 16 amino acids. Germline values: CDR1 MNHNS, CDR2 SASEGT. V gave up 3 bases and J gave up 4 bases, with 13 bases separating them. CDR3 sequence (DNA): TGTGCCAGCAGTGAGGCGTCGGCTGGGGGGGCCAACGTCCTGACTTTC. This gives the protein CASSEASAGGANVLTF.

This clonotype was observed a few times. The chain combines TRBV9 with TRBJ2-2; possibly TRBD2 for D (5 bases). Germline V gene sequence: CDR1 SGDLS, CDR2 YYNGEE. V lost 0 bases and J lost 5, with 14 bases in between. CDR3 length: 16 amino acids. CDR3 loop: CASSVALGRGTGELFF. The CDR3 DNA sequence: TGTGCCAGCAGCGTAGCTTTGGGAAGAGGGACCGGGGAGCTGTTTTTT.

This clonotype was observed at least ten times. This sequence joins TRBV3-1 and TRBJ2-3; D remains unclear. V was shortened by 0 bases and J by 3 bases, with 4 bases between the two germline ends. The CDR3 has 13 amino acids. The germline V gene encodes CDR1 LGHDT and CDR2 YNNKEL (reference sequence). The DNA of the CDR3 is TGTGCCAGCAGCCAAGAGGTAACAGATACGCAGTATTTT. This encodes CASSQEVTDTQYF.

In this sample, this clonotype turned up many times. The rearrangement uses TRBV4-1 and TRBJ2-7; D ambiguous. CDR1 is MGHRA, CDR2 YSYEKL, per germline. The CDR3 is 15 residues long. V dropped 1 base and J dropped 1 base, with 11 bases sitting between them. DNA for the CDR3: TGCGCCAGCAGCCAAGGGGGTCAGGCGTCCTACGAGCAGTACTTC. Encoded protein: CASSQGGQASYEQYF.

As for this clonotype: A much bigger clone sits one base away, suggesting this may be a read error. This chain uses TRBV6-5 with TRBJ2-4; 7 bases are a match to TRBD2. In germline, CDR1 is MNHEY, CDR2 SVGAGI. CDR3 length equals 17 residues. Unmatched junction bases numbered 13, after V lost 0 bases and J lost 8 bases. This CDR3 reads CASSYSGLTGDRYIQYF. As DNA, the CDR3 is TGTGCCAGCAGTTACTCGGGACTAACGGGAGATCGGTACATTCAGTACTTC.

Comments on this clonotype: With a far larger clone one base away, a read error is the likely cause. The rearrangement links TRBV2 to TRBJ2-4; 9 nucleotides align to TRBD2. Germline assignment: CDR1 SNHLY and CDR2 FYNNEI. The CDR3 contains 14 residues. The V segment lost 4 bases and the J segment 13 bases; nucleotides outside the gene matches: 11. The CDR3 nucleotides are TGTGCCAGCAGTGTCGAGGCTAGCGGGAATGAGCAGTACTTC. This sequence encodes CASSVEASGNEQYF.

The rearrangement uses TRBV10-3 and TRBJ2-3, with TRBD2 identical over 10 bases. The germline CDR1 and CDR2 sequences are ENHRY and SYGVKD. With V trimmed by 9 bases and J by 1 base, 1 base remained unmatched. CDR3 length: 13 amino acids. The CDR3 bases are TGTGCCATGGGGACTAGCGGCACAGATACGCAGTATTTT. Protein: CAMGTSGTDTQYF.

This clonotype was counted at least ten times. This chain uses TRBV28 with TRBJ2-1; weak D call: TRBD2 (5 bases). This CDR3 is built from 15 residues. Trimming cost V 10 bases and J 0 bases, with 16 bases left between them. Germline V gene lookup returns CDR1 MDHEN and CDR2 SYDVKM. Here the CDR3 reads CATTLMGSSYNEQFF. For the CDR3, the DNA is TGTGCCACCACCCTGATGGGGAGCTCCTACAATGAGCAGTTCTTC. The variable domain in full, with the rest retrieved from reference TRBV28 and TRBJ2-1, is DVKVTQSSRYLVKRTGEKVFLECVQDMDHENMFWYRQDPGLGLRLIYFSYDVKMKEKGDIPEGYSVSREKKERFSLILESASTNQTSMYLCATTLMGSSYNEQFFGPGTRLTVL.

This clonotype was recorded at least ten times. J is TRBJ2-7 and V is TRBV6-1; either TRBD1 or TRBD2 may supply D (6 bases each). The CDR3 totals 15 residues. Germline CDR1 is MNHNS and CDR2 is SASEGT. Deletions cut 6 bases from V and 3 bases from J, with 18 bases between. CDR3 nucleotides: TGTGCCAGCAGCCGCGGCGGGACACCCTACTACGAGCAGTACTTC. Protein product: CASSRGGTPYYEQYF.

This clonotype was counted ten times or more. This rearrangement joins TRBV6-2 or TRBV6-3 to TRBJ2-7; D is perhaps TRBD2 (6 bases). The germline V gene has CDR1 MNHEY and CDR2 SVGEGT. CDR3 length: 14 residues. Trimming took off 8 bases at V and 0 bases at J, with 14 bases between the two ends. This CDR3 reads CASWHRDSSYEQYF. CDR3 coding DNA: TGTGCCAGCTGGCACCGGGACTCCTCCTACGAGCAGTACTTC.

V usage is TRBV5-6 and J usage is TRBJ2-7; 10 bases are a match to TRBD2. The length of the CDR3 is 17 residues. Looked up from germline, CDR1 is SGHDT and CDR2 is YYEEEE. Unmatched junction bases numbered 9, after V lost 0 bases and J lost 3 bases. The CDR3 DNA follows: TGTGCCAGCAGCTTGGGTGGGTCTAGCGGGAGTAACTACGAGCAGTACTTC. It specifies CASSLGGSSGSNYEQYF.

This clonotype was recorded at least ten times. V gene TRBV12-3 or TRBV12-4 combines with J gene TRBJ1-2; possible D gene TRBD1, 6 bases. The CDR3 is 13 residues long. The ends were cut back, 6 bases at V and 3 bases at J, with 11 bases in the middle. The CDR3 protein is CASSRGYYYGYTF. The CDR3 DNA reads as TGTGCCAGCAGCAGGGGCTATTACTATGGCTACACCTTC.

The J gene is TRBJ2-3, the V gene TRBV5-4; 9 nucleotides line up with TRBD2. Germline V gene lookup returns CDR1 SGHNT and CDR2 YYREEE (reference sequence). The length of the CDR3 is 17 residues. J gave up 2 bases and V 4 bases, and 11 bases lay outside the gene matches. CDR3 bases: TGTGCCAGCAGCCGTGGAGGGAGCGGGGGGAACACAGATACGCAGTATTTT. This sequence encodes CASSRGGSGGNTDTQYF. Based on the CDR3 plus reference TRBV5-4 and TRBJ2-3, the full variable domain is ETGVTQSPTHLIKTRGQQVTLRCSSQSGHNTVSWYQQALGQGPQFIFQYYREEENGRGNFPPRFSGLQFPNYSSELNVNALELDDSALYLCASSRGGSGGNTDTQYFGPGTRLTVL.

This chain uses TRBV20-1 with TRBJ1-1; D gene unclear. The CDR3 totals 16 residues. Trimming pared 5 bases from V and 1 base from J, leaving 20 bases between. Germline values: CDR1 DFQATT, CDR2 SNEGSKA (reference sequence). The CDR3 nucleotides read TGCAGTGCTTGCTGTAGCGGACGCGGCGGGAACACTGAAGCTTTCTTT. Its translation: CSACCSGRGGNTEAFF.

Many counts were recorded for this clonotype. V and J are TRBV3-1 and TRBJ2-3; D may be TRBD1 (5 bases). The length of the CDR3 is 14 residues. Germline CDR1 reads LGHDT; CDR2 reads YNNKEL (reference sequence). The ends were cut back, 0 bases at V and 3 bases at J, with 7 bases in the middle. CDR3 nucleotides: TGTGCCAGCAGCCAAGAAGGGGAAACAGATACGCAGTATTTT. Protein: CASSQEGETDTQYF.

With respect to this clonotype: It is likely a read error: a sequence one base away is far more abundant. Without the conserved terminal phenylalanine or tryptophan, this CDR3 likely stems from a read error. This chain uses TRBV11-3 with TRBJ2-1; D not certain. Trimming left V 4 bases short and J 5 bases short, with 15 bases between. Germline CDR1 and CDR2: SGHNT and YENEEA. The CDR3 length is 15 residues. CDR3 loop: CASSSPEVGDNEQFL. CDR3 nucleotides: TGTGCCAGCAGCTCCCCCGAGGTGGGTGACAATGAGCAGTTCTTA.

This clonotype was observed at least ten times. The gene calls are TRBV12-3 or TRBV12-4 and TRBJ2-3; the match to TRBD2 covers 8 bases. This CDR3 comprises 15 residues. The junction had 1 base not matched to a gene; V was cut back by 1 base and J by 1 base. CDR3 sequence reads: CASSLVAGRTDTQYF. The DNA for the CDR3 is TGTGCCAGCAGTTTAGTAGCGGGGCGCACAGATACGCAGTATTTT.

This clonotype was recorded many times. CDR3 residues: CSANPRSSSYEQYF. In nucleotides, the CDR3 is TGCAGTGCCAACCCCAGGAGTAGCTCCTACGAGCAGTACTTC. The chain recombines TRBV20-1 with TRBJ2-7, with D uncertain. CDR3 length: 14 amino acids. Germline lookup yields CDR1 DFQATT and CDR2 SNEGSKA (reference sequence). Trimming stripped 6 bases from V and 0 bases from J, with 15 bases between.

This clonotype was recorded at least ten times. The chain is built from TRBV3-1 and TRBJ1-1, with D possibly TRBD1 on 5 matching bases. The CDR3 length is 15 residues. CDR1 LGHDT and CDR2 YNNKEL come from the germline V gene (reference sequence). V dropped 4 bases and J dropped 8 bases, with 20 bases sitting between them. This CDR3 is CASSRNSAGGAEAFF. The CDR3 DNA sequence: TGTGCCAGCAGCCGAAATTCAGCGGGGGGTGCCGAAGCTTTCTTT.

The CDR3: CASTSRWGYGYTF. The CDR3 DNA follows: TGTGCCAGCACTTCGCGGTGGGGCTATGGCTACACCTTC. V usage is TRBV12-3 or TRBV12-4 and J usage is TRBJ1-2; D gene ambiguous. The V end lost 7 bases, the J end lost 4 bases, and 13 bases lay between the germline ends. This CDR3 is built from 13 residues.

This clonotype was detected ten times or more. The chain is built from TRBV30 and TRBJ1-5, with D perhaps matching TRBD1 (5 bases). V lost 1 base and J lost 3, with 7 bases in between. The CDR3 spans 13 residues. Germline CDR1 is GTSNPN and CDR2 is SVGIG (reference sequence). CDR3 sequence: CAWSDRNNQPQHF. CDR3 coding DNA: TGTGCCTGGAGTGACAGGAACAATCAGCCCCAGCATTTT.

There are many counts of this clonotype. This chain joins TRBV18 and TRBJ1-1; D might be TRBD1 (5 bases). The germline V and J ends were trimmed by 3 bases and 1 base, with 9 bases remaining between them. The length of the CDR3 is 14 residues. Germline V lookup: CDR1 KGHSH, CDR2 LQKENI. The DNA of the CDR3 is TGTGCCAGCTCACCGGGACGGGGGAACACTGAAGCTTTCTTT. This gives the protein CASSPGRGNTEAFF.

The chain links TRBV2 to TRBJ2-1, with TRBD2 identical over 10 bases. This CDR3 has 14 amino acids. The V and J ends lost 4 bases and 7 bases, in that order; junction bases with no gene match: 4. From germline, CDR1 is SNHLY and CDR2 FYNNEI. The CDR3 region is CASSALAGENEQFF. DNA of the CDR3: TGTGCCAGCAGTGCTCTAGCGGGAGAGAATGAGCAGTTCTTC.

Regarding this clonotype: Just one base apart from a much larger clone, this may be a read error. The chain joins TRBV6-5 to TRBJ1-6; 8 bases line up with TRBD1. CDR3 size: 16 residues. Germline CDR1 MNHEY, CDR2 SVGAGI. DNA for the CDR3: TGTGCCATCAGTTCACTCGGACAGGGAGGAGGATCACCCCTCCACTTT. As protein: CAISSLGQGGGSPLHF.

This chain links TRBV5-1 with TRBJ2-7; 13 bases align to TRBD2. J lost 3 bases, V lost 0 bases, and 3 bases had no gene match. The germline gives CDR1 SGHRS, CDR2 YFSETQ. CDR3 length: 16 residues. The CDR3 reads CASSLDGTSGNYEQYF. DNA for the CDR3: TGCGCCAGCAGCTTGGACGGGACTAGCGGGAACTACGAGCAGTACTTC.

This clonotype was observed at least ten times. The genes are TRBV5-1 and TRBJ2-5, with a tentative D call TRBD2 (6 bases). The CDR3 spans 14 residues. The ends were cut back, 2 bases at V and 2 bases at J, with 10 bases in the middle. From germline, CDR1 is SGHRS and CDR2 YFSETQ. The CDR3 coding sequence is TGCGCCAGCAGCTTCAAGGGAGGACAAGAGACCCAGTACTTC. Its protein is CASSFKGGQETQYF.